The clone carrying this T cell receptor (beta chain) was recorded many times. This sample was included in a study of neurological immune-mediated disorders. TCRdb independently ran MiXCR on the 5' RACE reads; one entry per CDR3 protein. The data contain about 40,000 distinct CDR3 sequences, 2% to 3% of them seen just once; the ten biggest clones take up approximately 2.4%. The germline gives CDR1 SGHTA, CDR2 FQGTGA. This CDR3 has 15 residues. V was pared by 2 bases and J by 8 bases, with 8 bases of the junction left unmatched. The rearrangement uses TRBV7-3 and TRBJ2-1, with TRBD1 matching 8 bases. Sequencing was done on a sample of PBMCs. This sequence originates from a man in his forties or fifties with multiple sclerosis. CDR3 protein: CASSLDGAGGYEQFF. The CDR3 bases are TGTGCCAGCAGCTTAGACGGTGCAGGGGGCTATGAGCAGTTCTTC.